These 26 T cell receptor beta chains share one sample of origin, sequenced in a study of control samples from healthy donors and cancer patients. The assay was immunoSEQ multiplex PCR, and TCRdb's table has in-frame clones only and misses some. The table shows roughly 180,000 clones, with over 85% occurring only once. The sequencing sample was made of blood. The receptors were sampled from a woman aged 55-69 years in good health.

CDR3 amino acids: CASSYSKTASTEAFF. The CDR3 DNA sequence: TGTGCCAGCAGTTACTCGAAGACAGCAAGCACTGAAGCTTTCTTT. The V call is TRBV6-5, the J call TRBJ1-1, with a tentative D call TRBD1 (5 bases). Germline CDR1 and CDR2: MNHEY and SVGAGI. V gave up 0 bases and J gave up 4 bases, with 12 bases separating them. The CDR3 is 15 amino acids.

The rearrangement links TRBV18 to TRBJ2-1; TRBD1 aligns across 9 bases. V gave up 3 bases and J gave up 7 bases; unmatched junction bases: 13. Germline V gives CDR1 KGHSH, CDR2 LQKENI. The length of the CDR3 is 17 residues. This chain's CDR3 is CASSPGTGILVENEQFF. In DNA, the CDR3 is TGTGCCAGCTCACCCGGGACAGGGATCTTGGTTGAGAATGAGCAGTTCTTC.

The chain joins TRBV5-4 to TRBJ1-3; 7 bases line up with TRBD1. With 4 bases clipped from V and 4 bases from J, the junction kept 5 bases outside the gene matches. CDR3 length: 14 amino acids. Per germline, CDR1 SGHNT and CDR2 YYREEE (reference sequence). The CDR3 DNA reads TGTGCCAGCAGCCCGACAGGGTTAGGAAACACCATATATTTT. Its protein is CASSPTGLGNTIYF.

This chain joins TRBV29-1 and TRBJ2-3, with D uncertain. This CDR3 has 14 amino acids. The V gene's germline CDR1 is SQVTM and CDR2 ANQGSEA. The ends were cut back, 4 bases at V and 2 bases at J, with 13 bases in the middle. The CDR3 loop is CSVAGEINTDTQYF. CDR3 in DNA: TGCAGCGTTGCAGGAGAGATAAACACAGATACGCAGTATTTT.

The chain recombines TRBV6-6 with TRBJ1-3, with 12 bases matching TRBD1. V lost 4 bases, J lost 4 bases, and 5 bases stayed unmatched. Germline V gene data show CDR1 as MNHNY and CDR2 as SVGAGI (reference sequence). This CDR3 comprises 16 residues. CDR3 protein: CASSSSGTGGGNTIYF. The CDR3 region has the DNA TGTGCCAGCAGTTCGTCCGGGACAGGGGGCGGAAACACCATATATTTT.

V usage is TRBV29-1 and J usage is TRBJ1-1, with 12 nucleotides matching TRBD1. Germline V lookup: CDR1 SQVTM, CDR2 ANQGSEA. CDR3 length: 13 amino acids. V gave up 5 bases and J gave up 6 bases; unmatched junction bases: 4. The CDR3 sequence is CSVKGQGASEAFF. Here the CDR3 DNA reads TGCAGCGTTAAGGGACAGGGGGCCTCTGAAGCTTTCTTT. The variable domain in full, completed from reference TRBV29-1 and TRBJ1-1, reads SAVISQKPSRDICQRGTSLTIQCQVDSQVTMMFWYRQQPGQSLTLIATANQGSEATYESGFVIDKFPISRPNLTFSTLTVSNMSPEDSSIYLCSVKGQGASEAFFGQGTRLTVV.

This clone was detected once. This chain connects TRBV6-5 to TRBJ1-3; a weak D match, TRBD1 (5 bases). The CDR3 is made up of 15 amino acids. Trimming removed 7 bases at V and 0 bases at J, with 13 bases between. Looked up from germline, CDR1 is MNHEY and CDR2 is SVGAGI. The chain's CDR3 is CASTPGLISGNTIYF. The CDR3 DNA is TGTGCCAGCACCCCGGGACTGATCTCTGGAAACACCATATATTTT.

This chain joins TRBV6-2 or TRBV6-3 and TRBJ1-3, with a tentative D call TRBD1 (6 bases). V was shortened by 4 bases and J by 2 bases, with 12 bases between the two germline ends. Germline V gene sequence: CDR1 MNHEY, CDR2 SVGEGT. The CDR3 is made up of 15 amino acids. The CDR3 region is CASSFGTQTGNTIYF. The CDR3 coding sequence is TGTGCCAGCAGTTTCGGGACACAGACTGGAAACACCATATATTTT.

This chain connects TRBV6-5 to TRBJ1-1, with D maybe TRBD1 (5 bases). Trimming removed 2 bases from V and 1 base from J, with 8 bases in between. Germline assignment: CDR1 MNHEY and CDR2 SVGAGI. This CDR3 has 14 amino acids. DNA for the CDR3: TGTGCCAGCAGTTACGACAGTACGAACACTGAAGCTTTCTTT. Its protein is CASSYDSTNTEAFF.

V usage is TRBV12-3 or TRBV12-4 and J usage is TRBJ1-3; D is uncertain. This CDR3 contains 13 residues. Trimming left V 3 bases short and J 4 bases short, with 7 bases between. The CDR3 DNA follows: TGTGCCAGCAGTTTCGTGGGAGGAAACACCATATATTTT. This translates into CASSFVGGNTIYF.

This clone came up a few times. V and J are TRBV7-9 and TRBJ1-3; D is unresolved. The CDR3 consists of 13 residues. V lost 5 bases and J 0 bases, leaving 5 bases between the germline ends. Germline V CDR1 and CDR2: SEHNR, FQNEAQ (reference sequence). The CDR3 loop is CASSVYSGNTIYF. Here the CDR3 DNA reads TGTGCCAGCAGCGTGTACTCTGGAAACACCATATATTTT.

The chain is built from TRBV5-4 and TRBJ2-7; TRBD2 is a possible D gene (5 bases). Germline values: CDR1 SGHNT, CDR2 YYREEE (reference sequence). This CDR3 is 14 amino acids long. Trimming took 2 bases from V and 2 from J, leaving 11 bases between them. The CDR3 region is CASSFPEGAYEQYF. The CDR3 nucleotides read TGTGCCAGCAGCTTTCCTGAGGGAGCCTACGAGCAGTACTTC. Full variable domain (outside the CDR3, taken from reference TRBV5-4 and TRBJ2-7): ETGVTQSPTHLIKTRGQQVTLRCSSQSGHNTVSWYQQALGQGPQFIFQYYREEENGRGNFPPRFSGLQFPNYSSELNVNALELDDSALYLCASSFPEGAYEQYFGPGTRLTVT.

The chain uses TRBV5-1 and TRBJ2-7; no firm D call. This CDR3 is built from 17 residues. Trimming took off 9 bases at V and 0 bases at J, with 25 bases between the two ends. CDR1 is SGHRS and CDR2 is YFSETQ in the germline V gene. CDR3 in amino acids: CAKEPPHRYSSSYEQYF. CDR3 coding DNA: TGCGCCAAAGAACCGCCCCACCGGTATTCCTCCTCCTACGAGCAGTACTTC.

The chain links TRBV18 to TRBJ2-3; 10 bases fit TRBD1. From germline, CDR1 is KGHSH and CDR2 LQKENI. V was clipped by 4 bases and J by 2 bases; unmatched bases: 6. The CDR3 has 16 amino acids. The CDR3 region has the DNA TGTGCCAGCTCACTAGGGACAGGGGCCTACACAGATACGCAGTATTTT. Its translation is CASSLGTGAYTDTQYF.

As DNA, the CDR3 is TGTGCCAGCAGCCAGACCCCTGACACAGATACGCAGTATTTT. Its protein product is CASSQTPDTDTQYF. The chain combines TRBV13 with TRBJ2-3, with unresolved D. Germline V CDR1 and CDR2: PRHDT, FYEKMQ (reference sequence). This CDR3 has 14 amino acids. The germline V and J ends were trimmed by 5 bases and 2 bases, with 11 bases remaining between them. Drawing the rest from reference TRBV13 and TRBJ2-3, the complete variable domain is AAGVIQSPRHLIKEKRETATLKCYPIPRHDTVYWYQQGPGQDPQFLISFYEKMQSDKGSIPDRFSAQQFSDYHSELNMSSLELGDSALYFCASSQTPDTDTQYFGPGTRLTVL.

V and J are TRBV21-1 and TRBJ1-3; the table's D call TRBD1 went unverified against the DNA. TRBV21-1 is listed as a pseudogene. The CDR3 is 13 amino acids. In DNA, the CDR3 is TGTGCCAGCAGCAAAGGGGCCGGAAACACCATATATTTT. Encoded protein: CASSKGAGNTIYF.

Turning to this clone: Other DNA sequences in the sample encode the same CDR3. CDR3 amino acids: CASSLLGNSPLHF. CDR3 coding DNA: TGTGCCAGCAGTTTATTAGGAAATTCACCCCTCCACTTT. The V call is TRBV12-3 or TRBV12-4, the J call TRBJ1-6; D ambiguous. The CDR3 runs 13 residues. V gave up 2 bases and J gave up 7 bases, with 6 bases separating them.

About this clone itself: At the DNA level, this CDR3 is encoded by other sequences in the same sample as well. The chain combines TRBV30 with TRBJ1-1, with D unclear. The V and J ends lost 1 base and 0 bases respectively, with 6 bases between them. This CDR3 has 13 amino acids. CDR1 GTSNPN and CDR2 SVGIG come from the germline V gene (reference sequence). The CDR3 region is CAWSDGMNTEAFF. The CDR3 DNA reads as TGTGCCTGGAGTGATGGGATGAACACTGAAGCTTTCTTT.

The chain is built from TRBV18 and TRBJ1-1; possible D gene TRBD1, 5 bases. V shed 1 base and J shed 0 bases, with 12 bases lying between them. Germline values: CDR1 KGHSH, CDR2 LQKENI. The CDR3 is 16 amino acids. In DNA form, the CDR3 reads TGTGCCAGCTCACCACAGGGGAGACTCATGAACACTGAAGCTTTCTTT. The encoded protein is CASSPQGRLMNTEAFF.

V gene TRBV19 combines with J gene TRBJ1-2, with 11 bases fitting TRBD1. V lost 2 bases to trimming and J lost 0 bases; unmatched junction nucleotides: 5. Germline V gene data show CDR1 as LNHDA and CDR2 as SQIVND (reference sequence). The CDR3 is 17 amino acids. The CDR3 here is CASSIRGQGETNYGYTF. For the CDR3, the DNA is TGTGCCAGTAGTATACGGGGACAGGGGGAAACTAACTATGGCTACACCTTC. Variable domain in full (rest from reference TRBV19 and TRBJ1-2): DGGITQSPKYLFRKEGQNVTLSCEQNLNHDAMYWYRQDPGQGLRLIYYSQIVNDFQKGDIAEGYSVSREKKESFPLTVTSAQKNPTAFYLCASSIRGQGETNYGYTFGSGTRLTVV.

The J gene is TRBJ1-2, the V gene TRBV7-3; a weak D match, TRBD1 (6 bases). V was clipped by 5 bases and J by 8 bases, with 21 bases between them. The CDR3 runs to 15 residues. Germline-derived CDR1 and CDR2 are SGHTA and FQGTGA. CDR3 protein: CASSPGASGTGGYTF. DNA of the CDR3: TGTGCCAGCAGCCCAGGGGCGAGCGGTACTGGGGGCTACACCTTC. Using reference TRBV7-3 and TRBJ1-2 for the parts outside the CDR3, the full variable domain is GAGVSQTPSNKVTEKGKYVELRCDPISGHTALYWYRQSLGQGPEFLIYFQGTGAADDSGLPNDRFFAVRPEGSVSTLKIQRTERGDSAVYLCASSPGASGTGGYTFGSGTRLTVV.

This clone was picked up a small number of times. V and J are TRBV7-9 and TRBJ1-1; possibly TRBD1 for D (5 bases). The CDR3 runs to 17 residues. V was shortened by 0 bases and J by 0 bases, with 14 bases between the two germline ends. Germline assignment: CDR1 SEHNR and CDR2 FQNEAQ (reference sequence). CDR3 DNA: TGTGCCAGCAGCTTAGCGCGGAGCGGGGGATTGAACACTGAAGCTTTCTTT. Encoded protein: CASSLARSGGLNTEAFF.

The V call is TRBV5-1, the J call TRBJ2-5; 9 nucleotides align to TRBD1. Trimming removed 7 bases from V and 4 bases from J; junction bases left unmatched: 5. The CDR3 runs 13 residues. Germline values: CDR1 SGHRS, CDR2 YFSETQ. This CDR3 is CASLDRGRETQYF. In DNA form, the CDR3 reads TGCGCCAGCCTCGACAGGGGGAGAGAGACCCAGTACTTC.

This clone was counted a single time. CDR3: CASSSSGTTNTEAFF. The CDR3 region has the DNA TGTGCCAGCAGTTCTTCCGGGACAACGAACACTGAAGCTTTCTTT. The rearrangement uses TRBV27 and TRBJ1-1, with D possibly matching TRBD1 (6 bases). CDR3 length: 15 amino acids. Trimming cost V 4 bases and J 1 base, with 13 bases left between them. CDR1 MNHEY and CDR2 SMNVEV come from the germline V gene (reference sequence).

The V call is TRBV29-1, the J call TRBJ2-7, with 15 bases lining up with TRBD2. Per the germline V gene, CDR1 is SQVTM and CDR2 is ANQGSEA. The CDR3 has 15 amino acids. V was clipped by 1 base and J by 6 bases; unmatched bases: 4. This chain's CDR3 is CSVEGGLAGGSEQYF. The CDR3 DNA reads as TGCAGCGTTGAAGGGGGACTAGCGGGGGGCTCCGAGCAGTACTTC.

This rearrangement joins TRBV4-1 to TRBJ2-3, with 13 bases aligning to TRBD2. V trimming: 1 base; J trimming: 5 bases; junction bases outside the gene matches: 6. CDR1 MGHRA and CDR2 YSYEKL come from the germline V gene. The CDR3 has 17 residues. The CDR3, as DNA: TGCGCCAGCAGCCAAGTTAGGAGACTAGCGGGGGGAGATACGCAGTATTTT. It encodes CASSQVRRLAGGDTQYF.